This entry concerns a single TCR beta chain. What it binds is not known. The sample comes from a study of a mutant IDH1 vaccine in newly diagnosed glioma. The overall study: Former treatment meant radiotherapy, temozolomide, or both; the majority had gotten both.

The CDR3 consists of 16 residues. V lost 3 bases and J lost 6; bases outside the gene matches: 14. CDR1 and CDR2 (germline): SGDLS, YYNGEE. Sequencing used immunoSEQ multiplex PCR; TCRdb keeps in-frame clones, though not all of them. The data show under 35,000 clones, with almost 85% seen just once and roughly a fifth held by the top ten. Regarding the study as a whole: Vaccination elicited immune responses in 90% to 95% of patients. Pseudoprogression appeared independent of alterations in top peripheral clonotypes.

As for time point: baseline, week 1 (first vaccination visit). Treatment given: pre-vaccination baseline after standard-of-care therapy. This chain joins TRBV9 and TRBJ2-7; 8 bases are shared with TRBD1. The TCR comes from a man aged 25 to 40 with glioma. This sample comprised PBMCs, obtained from a glioma patient treated with radiotherapy, temozolomide or both. In DNA form, the CDR3 reads TGTGCCAGCAGCGATAGCCGGGACAGGATTTCAGCCGAGCAGTACTTC. This translates into CASSDSRDRISAEQYF.